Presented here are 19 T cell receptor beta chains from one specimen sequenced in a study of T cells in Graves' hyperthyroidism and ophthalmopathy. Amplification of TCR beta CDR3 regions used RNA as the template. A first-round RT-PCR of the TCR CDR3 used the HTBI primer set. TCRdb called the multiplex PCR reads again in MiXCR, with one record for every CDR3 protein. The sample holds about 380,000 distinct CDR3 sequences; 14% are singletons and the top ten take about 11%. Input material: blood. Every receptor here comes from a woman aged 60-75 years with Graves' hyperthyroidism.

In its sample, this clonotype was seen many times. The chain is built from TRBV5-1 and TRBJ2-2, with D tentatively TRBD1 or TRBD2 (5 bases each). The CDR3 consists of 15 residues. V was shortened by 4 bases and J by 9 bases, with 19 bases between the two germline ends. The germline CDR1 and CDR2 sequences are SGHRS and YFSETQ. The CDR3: CASSHPGPVVWELFF. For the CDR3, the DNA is TGCGCCAGCAGCCACCCGGGGCCGGTAGTCTGGGAGCTGTTTTTT.

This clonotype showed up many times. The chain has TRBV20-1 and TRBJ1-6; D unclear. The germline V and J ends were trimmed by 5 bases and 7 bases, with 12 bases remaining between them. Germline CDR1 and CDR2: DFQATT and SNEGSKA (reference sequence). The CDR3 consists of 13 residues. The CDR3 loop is CSAPSRSNSPLHF. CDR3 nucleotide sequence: TGCAGTGCTCCCTCAAGGTCGAATTCACCCCTCCACTTT.

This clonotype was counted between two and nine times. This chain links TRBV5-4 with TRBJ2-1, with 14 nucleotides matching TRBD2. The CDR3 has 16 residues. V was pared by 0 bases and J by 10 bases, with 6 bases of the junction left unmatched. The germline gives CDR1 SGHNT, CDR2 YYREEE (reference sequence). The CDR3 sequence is CASSLGGTSGSREQFF. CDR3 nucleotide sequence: TGTGCCAGCAGCTTGGGTGGGACTAGCGGGAGCCGGGAGCAGTTCTTC.

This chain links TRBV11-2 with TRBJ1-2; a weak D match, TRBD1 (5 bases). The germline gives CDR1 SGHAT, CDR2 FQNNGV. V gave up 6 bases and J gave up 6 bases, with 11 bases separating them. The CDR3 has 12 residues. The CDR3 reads CASRTDSNGYTF. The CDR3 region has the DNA TGTGCCAGCAGAACCGACAGCAATGGCTACACCTTC.

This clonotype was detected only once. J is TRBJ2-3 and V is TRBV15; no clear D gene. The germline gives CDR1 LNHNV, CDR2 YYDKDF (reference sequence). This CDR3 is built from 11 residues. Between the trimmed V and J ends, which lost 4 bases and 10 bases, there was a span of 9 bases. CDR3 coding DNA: TGTGCCACCAGCAATGCCGAGGCGCAGTATTTT. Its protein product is CATSNAEAQYF. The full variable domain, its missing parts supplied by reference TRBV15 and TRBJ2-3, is DAMVIQNPRYQVTQFGKPVTLSCSQTLNHNVMYWYQQKSSQAPKLLFHYYDKDFNNEADTPDNFQSRRPNTSFCFLDIRSPGLGDTAMYLCATSNAEAQYFGPGTRLTVL.

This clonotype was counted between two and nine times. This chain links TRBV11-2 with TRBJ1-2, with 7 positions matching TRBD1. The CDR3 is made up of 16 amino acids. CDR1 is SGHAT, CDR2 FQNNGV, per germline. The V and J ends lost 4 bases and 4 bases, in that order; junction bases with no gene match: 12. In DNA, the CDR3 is TGTGCCAGCAGCTCAATGGGGACAGAACCTCTCTATGGCTACACCTTC. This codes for CASSSMGTEPLYGYTF.

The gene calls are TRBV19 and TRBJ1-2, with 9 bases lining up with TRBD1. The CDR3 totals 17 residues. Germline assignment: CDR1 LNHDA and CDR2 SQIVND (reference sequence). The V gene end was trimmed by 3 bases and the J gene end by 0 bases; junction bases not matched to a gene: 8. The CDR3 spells CASSMRQGGQANYGYTF. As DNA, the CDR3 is TGTGCCAGTAGTATGCGACAGGGGGGGCAAGCTAACTATGGCTACACCTTC.

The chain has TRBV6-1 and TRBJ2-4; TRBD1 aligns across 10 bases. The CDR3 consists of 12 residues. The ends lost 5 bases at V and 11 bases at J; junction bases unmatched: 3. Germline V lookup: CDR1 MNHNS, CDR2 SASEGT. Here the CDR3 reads CASSYGTGVQYF. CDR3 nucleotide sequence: TGTGCCAGCAGTTATGGGACAGGGGTTCAGTACTTC.

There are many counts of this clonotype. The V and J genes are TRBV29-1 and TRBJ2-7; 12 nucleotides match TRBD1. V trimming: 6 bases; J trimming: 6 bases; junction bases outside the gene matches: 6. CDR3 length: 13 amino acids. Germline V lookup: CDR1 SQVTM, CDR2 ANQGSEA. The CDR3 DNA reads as TGCAGCGTCGAGGGACAGGGGGCCGGCGAGCAGTACTTC. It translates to CSVEGQGAGEQYF.

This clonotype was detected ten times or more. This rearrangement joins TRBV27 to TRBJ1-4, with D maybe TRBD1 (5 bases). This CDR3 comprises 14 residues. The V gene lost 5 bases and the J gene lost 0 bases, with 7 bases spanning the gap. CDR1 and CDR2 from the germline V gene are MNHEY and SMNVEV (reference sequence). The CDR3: CASSGGATNEKLFF. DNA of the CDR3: TGTGCCAGCAGTGGGGGGGCAACTAATGAAAAACTGTTTTTT.

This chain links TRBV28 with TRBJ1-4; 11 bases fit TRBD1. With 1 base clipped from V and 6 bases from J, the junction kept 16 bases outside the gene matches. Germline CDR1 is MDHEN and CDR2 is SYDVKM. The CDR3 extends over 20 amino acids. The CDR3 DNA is TGTGCCAGCAGTTTATCCCCCCCGGGACAGGGGGAGTTAGTGGATGAAAAACTGTTTTTT. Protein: CASSLSPPGQGELVDEKLFF.

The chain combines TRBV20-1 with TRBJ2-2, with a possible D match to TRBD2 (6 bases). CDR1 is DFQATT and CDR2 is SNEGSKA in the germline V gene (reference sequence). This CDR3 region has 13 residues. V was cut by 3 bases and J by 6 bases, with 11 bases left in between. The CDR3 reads CSARRDGAGELFF. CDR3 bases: TGCAGTGCTAGGCGGGATGGGGCCGGGGAGCTGTTTTTT.

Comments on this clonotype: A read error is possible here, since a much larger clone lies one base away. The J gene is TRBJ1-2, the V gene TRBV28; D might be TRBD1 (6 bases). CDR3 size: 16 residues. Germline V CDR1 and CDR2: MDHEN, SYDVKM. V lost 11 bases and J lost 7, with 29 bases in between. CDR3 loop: CAGTIPSTLGAIGYTF. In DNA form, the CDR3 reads TGTGCCGGCACCATTCCTTCCACGTTGGGGGCGATTGGCTACACCTTC.

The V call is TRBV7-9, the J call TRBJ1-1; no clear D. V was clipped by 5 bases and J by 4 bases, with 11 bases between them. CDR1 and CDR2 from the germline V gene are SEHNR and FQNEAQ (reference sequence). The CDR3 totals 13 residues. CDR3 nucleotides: TGTGCCAGCAGCCCCTCGGGTGGCACTGAAGCTTTCTTT. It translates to CASSPSGGTEAFF.

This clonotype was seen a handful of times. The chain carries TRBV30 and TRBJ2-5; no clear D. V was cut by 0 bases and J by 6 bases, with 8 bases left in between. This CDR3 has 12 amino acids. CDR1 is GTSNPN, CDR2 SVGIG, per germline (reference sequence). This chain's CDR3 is CAWSVWAQTQYF. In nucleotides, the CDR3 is TGTGCCTGGAGTGTTTGGGCTCAGACCCAGTACTTC.

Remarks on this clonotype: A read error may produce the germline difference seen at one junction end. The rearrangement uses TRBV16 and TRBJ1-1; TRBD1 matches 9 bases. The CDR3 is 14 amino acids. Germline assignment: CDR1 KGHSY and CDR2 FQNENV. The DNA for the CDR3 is TGTGCCGGCAGCCAAACAGGGGGCGGCACTGAAGCTTTCTTT. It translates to CAGSQTGGGTEAFF.

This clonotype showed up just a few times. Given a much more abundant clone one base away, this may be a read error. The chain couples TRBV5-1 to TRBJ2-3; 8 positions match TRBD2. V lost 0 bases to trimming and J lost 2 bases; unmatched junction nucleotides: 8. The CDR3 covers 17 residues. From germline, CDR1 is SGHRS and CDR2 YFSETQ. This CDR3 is CASSLEASGLATDTQYF. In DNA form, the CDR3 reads TGCGCCAGCAGCTTGGAGGCTAGCGGACTAGCCACAGATACGCAGTATTTT.

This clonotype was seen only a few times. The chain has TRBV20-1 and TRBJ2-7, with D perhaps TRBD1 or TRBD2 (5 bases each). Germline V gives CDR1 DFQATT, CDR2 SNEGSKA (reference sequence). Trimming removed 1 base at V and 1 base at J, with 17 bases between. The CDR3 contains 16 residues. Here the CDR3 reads CSARGDRASGSYEQYF. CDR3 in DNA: TGCAGTGCTAGAGGGGACCGCGCGTCGGGTTCCTACGAGCAGTACTTC.

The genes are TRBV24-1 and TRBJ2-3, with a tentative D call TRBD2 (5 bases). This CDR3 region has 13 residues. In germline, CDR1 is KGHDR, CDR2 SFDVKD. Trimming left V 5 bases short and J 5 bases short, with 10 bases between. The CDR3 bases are TGTGCCACCAGTGTTCCGGGAAAAGATACGCAGTATTTT. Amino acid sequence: CATSVPGKDTQYF.